This T cell receptor beta chain is from a study of vaccination and CD4 T cells after COVID-19. Study in general: Nasal swab PCR detected SARS-CoV-2 in convalescent patients, who comprised several mild cases and one severe case. The cells in question were stimulated using overlapping spike peptides derived from SARS-CoV-2, HCoV-NL63, HCoV-OC43 and HCoV-229E.

The table lists this clonotype with a few counts. Its antigen is not identified. V was clipped by 3 bases and J by 6 bases; unmatched bases: 4. The CDR3 consists of 13 residues. Germline V gives CDR1 LNHDA, CDR2 SQIVND (reference sequence). Treatment: approximately 10-day PBMC culture with coronavirus spike peptide pools or control peptides (ViraFEST assay). Following expansion of antigen-specific T cells with peptide pools, ViraFEST then sequenced TCRs. Dates of positive PCR ran from March to December 2020, before US Alpha, Beta and Delta variants. Scientists ran DNA taken from cultured CD4+ T cells through the Oncomine TCR Beta short-read assay for sequencing. Via MiXCR, TCRdb re-called the PCR reads, giving one row per CDR3 protein. Counted here are 13,000 to 15,000 distinct CDR3 sequences, around 48% occurring once; the ten biggest clones make up 6.5% to 9.5%.

This rearrangement joins TRBV19 to TRBJ1-2; 7 bases agree with TRBD1. The receptor's source is a human donor who had recovered from COVID-19. The sample taken for sequencing was CD4+ T cells from blood, cultured in vitro. The CDR3 reads CASSMNRGDGYTF. The CDR3 nucleotides are TGTGCCAGTAGTATGAACAGGGGAGATGGCTACACCTTC. Filled out from reference TRBV19 and TRBJ1-2, the complete variable domain reads DGGITQSPKYLFRKEGQNVTLSCEQNLNHDAMYWYRQDPGQGLRLIYYSQIVNDFQKGDIAEGYSVSREKKESFPLTVTSAQKNPTAFYLCASSMNRGDGYTFGSGTRLTVV.